This T cell receptor (beta chain) was obtained from a study of regulatory T cells in long-lasting Graves disease. Whole-study results and caveats: Favored usage of TRBV28, TRBJ1-2 and TRBJ2-5 was recorded in persistent disease.

As to time point: newly diagnosed GD, antithyroid drugs for less than 3 months. TCR sequences were obtained from RNA taken from PBMCs. The CDR3 length is 13 residues. Deletions cut 5 bases from V and 4 bases from J, with 11 bases between. Germline V gene data show CDR1 as SGHNT and CDR2 as YENEEA. Arm-PCR of CDR3 regions with iRepertoire HTBI primers generated TCR beta libraries. A single record per CDR3 protein comes from TCRdb applying MiXCR to the multiplex PCR reads. Among about 430,000 distinct CDR3 sequences, approximately 15% were seen once, and the ten largest hold over 7.5%. The table lists this clonotype with many counts. Its cognate antigen is unknown. The same sample was also used in a study of T cells in Graves' hyperthyroidism and ophthalmopathy. As that study records: Clonotypes that were expanded in thyroid above 0.001 mostly appeared in blood too.

The sample here was peripheral blood mononuclear cells (PBMCs), taken at new diagnosis, from a patient treated with antithyroid drugs. The origin of this receptor is a woman aged 40 to 50 with Graves disease. The rearrangement uses TRBV11-3 and TRBJ1-2, with D perhaps TRBD1 (6 bases). The DNA for the CDR3 is TGTGCCAGCAGCGGGACAAGAATCTATGGCTACACCTTC. This translates into CASSGTRIYGYTF.